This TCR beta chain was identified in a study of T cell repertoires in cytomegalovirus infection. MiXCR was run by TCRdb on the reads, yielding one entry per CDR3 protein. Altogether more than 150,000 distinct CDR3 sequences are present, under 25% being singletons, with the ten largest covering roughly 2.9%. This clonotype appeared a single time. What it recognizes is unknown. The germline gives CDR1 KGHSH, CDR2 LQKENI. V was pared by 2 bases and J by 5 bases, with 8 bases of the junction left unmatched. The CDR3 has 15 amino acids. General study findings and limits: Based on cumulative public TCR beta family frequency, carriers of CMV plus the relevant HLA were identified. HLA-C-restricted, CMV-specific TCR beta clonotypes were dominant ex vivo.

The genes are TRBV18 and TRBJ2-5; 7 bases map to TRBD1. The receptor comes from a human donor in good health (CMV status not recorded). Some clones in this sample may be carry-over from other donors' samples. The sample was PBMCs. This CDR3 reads CASSPKRTDRETQYF. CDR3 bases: TGTGCCAGCTCACCAAAACGGACGGACAGGGAGACCCAGTACTTC.